Following are 3 T cell receptor beta chains from one sample sequenced in a study of monozygotic twins with inflammatory bowel disease. TCRdb processed the 5' RACE reads again and assigns one entry to each CDR3 protein, with no DNA. Its table lists approximately 160,000 distinct CDR3 sequences. Sequenced sample: blood. These receptors all come from a human donor with ulcerative colitis or Crohn's disease, or a healthy co-twin of an affected twin (not recorded which).

This chain uses TRBV7-9 with TRBJ1-1; lacking DNA, the TRBD1 call made by TCRdb goes unchecked. The CDR3 contains 13 residues. Germline CDR1 reads SEHNR; CDR2 reads FQNEAQ (reference sequence). CDR3 amino acids: CASSLQGVLEAFF.

The J gene is TRBJ1-3, the V gene TRBV6-1; absent DNA, TCRdb's TRBD1 call cannot be checked. CDR1 MNHNS and CDR2 SASEGT come from the germline V gene. This CDR3 has 18 residues. CDR3 sequence reads: CASSALSGTGVSGNTIYF.

The chain links TRBV5-4 to TRBJ2-2; the TCRdb call, TRBD1, lacks DNA for checking. Looked up from germline, CDR1 is SGHNT and CDR2 is YYREEE (reference sequence). The CDR3 is 13 residues long. CDR3 sequence reads: CASSRPGDGELFF.